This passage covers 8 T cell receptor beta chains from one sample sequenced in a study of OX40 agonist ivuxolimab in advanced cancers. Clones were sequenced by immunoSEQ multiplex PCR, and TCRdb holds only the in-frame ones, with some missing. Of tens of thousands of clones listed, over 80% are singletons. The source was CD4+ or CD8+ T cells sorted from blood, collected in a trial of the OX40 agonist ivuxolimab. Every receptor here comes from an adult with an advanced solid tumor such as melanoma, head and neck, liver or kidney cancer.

CDR3 bases: TGTGCCAGCAGCCAAGCTTCTGGAAACACCATATATTTT. Amino acids: CASSQASGNTIYF. This rearrangement joins TRBV4-2 to TRBJ1-3; D gene unclear. CDR1 and CDR2 (germline): LGHNA, YNFKEQ. The V and J ends lost 1 base and 1 base respectively, with 2 bases between them. This CDR3 has 13 residues.

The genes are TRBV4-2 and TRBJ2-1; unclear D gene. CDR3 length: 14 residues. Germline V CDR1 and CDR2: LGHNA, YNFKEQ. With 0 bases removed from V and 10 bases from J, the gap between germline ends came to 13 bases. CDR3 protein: CASSQDLNWAEQFF. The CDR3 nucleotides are TGTGCCAGCAGCCAAGATTTGAACTGGGCAGAGCAGTTCTTC.

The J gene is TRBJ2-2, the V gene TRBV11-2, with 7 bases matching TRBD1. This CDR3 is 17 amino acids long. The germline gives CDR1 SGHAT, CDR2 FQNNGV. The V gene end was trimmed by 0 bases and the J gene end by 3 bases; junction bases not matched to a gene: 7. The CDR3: CASSLDATGIDTGELFF. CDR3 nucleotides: TGTGCCAGCAGCTTAGACGCGACAGGGATCGACACCGGGGAGCTGTTTTTT. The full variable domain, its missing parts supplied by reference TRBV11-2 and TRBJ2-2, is EAGVAQSPRYKIIEKRQSVAFWCNPISGHATLYWYQQILGQGPKLLIQFQNNGVVDDSQLPKDRFSAERLKGVDSTLKIQPAKLEDSAVYLCASSLDATGIDTGELFFGEGSRLTVL.

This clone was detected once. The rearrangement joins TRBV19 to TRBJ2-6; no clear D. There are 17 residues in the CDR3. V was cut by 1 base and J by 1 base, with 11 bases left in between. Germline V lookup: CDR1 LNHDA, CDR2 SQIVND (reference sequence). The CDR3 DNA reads TGTGCCAGTAGTATAGGGACCGGATTTTCTGGGGCCAACGTCCTGACTTTC. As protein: CASSIGTGFSGANVLTF.

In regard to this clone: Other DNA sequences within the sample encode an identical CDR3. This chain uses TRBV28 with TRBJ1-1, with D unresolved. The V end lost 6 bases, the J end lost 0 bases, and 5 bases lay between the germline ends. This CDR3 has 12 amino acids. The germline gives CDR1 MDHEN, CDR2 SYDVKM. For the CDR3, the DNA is TGTGCCAGCAGCCCGCTGAACACTGAAGCTTTCTTT. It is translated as CASSPLNTEAFF.

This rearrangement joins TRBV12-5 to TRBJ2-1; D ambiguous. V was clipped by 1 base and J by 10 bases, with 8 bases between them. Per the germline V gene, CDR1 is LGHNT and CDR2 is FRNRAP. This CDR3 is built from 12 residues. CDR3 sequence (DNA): TGTGCTAGTGGTTTGGGACGGTGGGAGCAGTTCTTC. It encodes CASGLGRWEQFF. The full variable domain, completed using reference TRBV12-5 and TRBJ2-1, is DARVTQTPRHKVTEMGQEVTMRCQPILGHNTVFWYRQTMMQGLELLAYFRNRAPLDDSGMPKDRFSAEMPDATLATLKIQPSEPRDSAVYFCASGLGRWEQFFGPGTRLTVL.

The CDR3 coding sequence is TGTGCCAGCAGTTTCGGGACAGGGGCGACCAATGAGCAGTTCTTC. It codes for CASSFGTGATNEQFF. The chain uses TRBV27 and TRBJ2-1; 10 nucleotides align to TRBD1. V lost 3 bases, J lost 6 bases, and 5 bases stayed unmatched. The germline CDR1 and CDR2 sequences are MNHEY and SMNVEV (reference sequence). CDR3 size: 15 residues.

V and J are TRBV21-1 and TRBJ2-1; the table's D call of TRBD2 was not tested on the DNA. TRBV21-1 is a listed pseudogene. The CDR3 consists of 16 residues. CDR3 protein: CASSKAKREAYNEQFF. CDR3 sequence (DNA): TGTGCCAGCAGCAAAGCGAAGCGGGAGGCTTACAATGAGCAGTTCTTC.